This T cell receptor beta chain was recorded in a study of neurological immune-mediated disorders. As for the study in general: Disease course was recorded as relapsing-remitting for about 30 and secondary progressive for about 8.5% of the roughly 34 multiple sclerosis patients. Notes on the study in general: Phylogenetically, 18 of 34 multiple sclerosis patients' repertoires fell into one related-CDR3 cluster, a possible signature.

The making of cDNA relied on 5'RACE with 10-nucleotide random UMIs. Each CDR3 protein is one row after TCRdb ran MiXCR on the 5' RACE reads. The sample lists roughly 70,000 distinct CDR3 sequences, about 5.1% occurring once. This clonotype showed up many times. Its specificity is not known. The CDR3 is 16 residues long. V was clipped by 1 base and J by 4 bases; unmatched bases: 5. Germline CDR1 is LGHDT and CDR2 is YNNKEL (reference sequence). The chain couples TRBV3-1 to TRBJ2-2, with 8 bases that match TRBD1. The material sequenced was PBMCs. This clonotype was obtained from a woman aged 70-85 years with multiple sclerosis. CDR3 protein: CASSQGTGRSTGELFF. The CDR3 DNA reads TGTGCCAGCAGCCAAGGGACAGGGCGAAGCACCGGGGAGCTGTTTTTT. Using reference TRBV3-1 and TRBJ2-2 for the parts outside the CDR3, the full variable domain is DTAVSQTPKYLVTQMGNDKSIKCEQNLGHDTMYWYKQDSKKFLKIMFSYNNKELIINETVPNRFSPKSPDKAHLNLHINSLELGDSAVYFCASSQGTGRSTGELFFGEGSRLTVL.